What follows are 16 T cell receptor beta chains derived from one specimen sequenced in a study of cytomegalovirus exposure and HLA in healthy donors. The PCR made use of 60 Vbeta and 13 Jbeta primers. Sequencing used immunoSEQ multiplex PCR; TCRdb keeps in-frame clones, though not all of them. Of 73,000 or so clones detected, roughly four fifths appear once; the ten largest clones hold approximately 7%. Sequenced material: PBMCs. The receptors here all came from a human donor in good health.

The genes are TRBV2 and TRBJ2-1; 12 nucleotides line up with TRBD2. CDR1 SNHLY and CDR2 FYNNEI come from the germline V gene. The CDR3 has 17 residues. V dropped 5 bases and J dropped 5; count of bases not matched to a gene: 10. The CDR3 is CASSFARGLAGNNEQFF. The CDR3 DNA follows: TGTGCCAGCAGTTTCGCCCGCGGACTAGCGGGGAACAATGAGCAGTTCTTC.

The CDR3 DNA reads TGCGCCAGCAGCTTGGCCCCGGACTCGTTCTACGAGCAGTACTTC. Its translation: CASSLAPDSFYEQYF. The chain carries TRBV5-1 and TRBJ2-7, with TRBD2 as a possible D gene (5 bases). V lost 0 bases and J 3 bases, leaving 13 bases between the germline ends. Germline lookup yields CDR1 SGHRS and CDR2 YFSETQ. The CDR3 has 15 residues.

The CDR3 protein is CASRLETHRDRGIWYNSPLHF. CDR3 bases: TGTGCAAGTCGCTTAGAAACACACCGGGACAGGGGAATTTGGTATAATTCACCCCTCCACTTT. V gene TRBV12-2 combines with J gene TRBJ1-6; no check of the table's D call, TRBD1, against the DNA was made. TRBV12-2 represents a pseudogene. CDR3 length: 21 residues.

CDR3 sequence reads: CASSPGTGDHEQFF. CDR3 DNA sequence: TGCGCCAGCAGTCCCGGGACAGGGGACCATGAGCAGTTCTTC. This sequence joins TRBV5-1 and TRBJ2-1; the match to TRBD1 covers 10 bases. CDR1 is SGHRS and CDR2 is YFSETQ in the germline V gene. The length of the CDR3 is 14 residues. Germline trimming cut 5 bases from V and 8 bases from J; bases unmatched to any gene: 7.

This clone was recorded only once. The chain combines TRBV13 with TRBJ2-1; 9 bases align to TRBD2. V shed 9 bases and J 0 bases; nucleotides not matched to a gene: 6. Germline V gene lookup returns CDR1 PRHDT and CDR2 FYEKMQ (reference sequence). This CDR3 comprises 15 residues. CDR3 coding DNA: TGTGCCAGTCAAGCGGGGGGAAGCTCCTACAATGAGCAGTTCTTC. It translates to CASQAGGSSYNEQFF.

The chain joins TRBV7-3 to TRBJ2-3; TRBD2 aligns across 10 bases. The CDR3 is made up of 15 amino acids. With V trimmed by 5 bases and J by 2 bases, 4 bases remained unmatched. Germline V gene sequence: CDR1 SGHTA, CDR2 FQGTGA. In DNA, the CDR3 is TGTGCCAGCAGCCAGGGACTAGCGCTCACAGATACGCAGTATTTT. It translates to CASSQGLALTDTQYF.

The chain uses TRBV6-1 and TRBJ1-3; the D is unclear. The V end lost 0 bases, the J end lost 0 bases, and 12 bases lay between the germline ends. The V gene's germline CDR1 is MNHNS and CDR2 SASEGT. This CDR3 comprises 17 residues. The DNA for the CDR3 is TGTGCCAGCAGTGAAGCTGTTGGAGTGTCCTCTGGAAACACCATATATTTT. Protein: CASSEAVGVSSGNTIYF.

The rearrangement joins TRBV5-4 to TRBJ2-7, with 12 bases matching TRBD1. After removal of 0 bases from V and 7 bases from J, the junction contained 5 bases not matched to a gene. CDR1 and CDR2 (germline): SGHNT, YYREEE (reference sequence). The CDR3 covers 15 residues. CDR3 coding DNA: TGTGCCAGCAGCTTGGCGGGACAGGGGGCGGGTGAGCAGTACTTC. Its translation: CASSLAGQGAGEQYF.

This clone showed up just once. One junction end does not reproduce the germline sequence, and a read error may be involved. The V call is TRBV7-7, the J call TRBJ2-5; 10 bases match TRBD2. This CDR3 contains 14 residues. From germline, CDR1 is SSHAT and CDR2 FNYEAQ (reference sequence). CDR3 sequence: CASSFRTSGETQYF. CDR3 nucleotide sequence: TGTGCTAGCAGCTTTAGGACTAGCGGAGAGACCCAGTACTTC. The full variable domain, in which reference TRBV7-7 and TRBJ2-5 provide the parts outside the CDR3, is GAGVSQSPRYKVTKRGQDVTLRCDPISSHATLYWYQQALGQGPEFLTYFNYEAQPDKSGLPSDRFSAERPEGSISTLTIQRTEQRDSAMYRCASSFRTSGETQYFGPGTRLLVL.

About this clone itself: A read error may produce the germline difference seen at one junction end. The CDR3 DNA follows: TGTGCTAGCAGCGCCTCCCCGGCAGGGAGGCAAGAGACCCAGTACTTC. Translated: CASSASPAGRQETQYF. The chain has TRBV7-7 and TRBJ2-5; D perhaps matches TRBD2 (6 bases). Germline loops: CDR1 SSHAT, CDR2 FNYEAQ (reference sequence). This CDR3 comprises 16 residues.

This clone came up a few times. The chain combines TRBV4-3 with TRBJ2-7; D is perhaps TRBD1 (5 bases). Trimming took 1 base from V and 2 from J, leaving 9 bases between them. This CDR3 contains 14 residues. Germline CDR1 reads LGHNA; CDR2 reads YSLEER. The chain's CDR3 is CASSQVQGPYEQYF. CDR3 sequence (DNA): TGCGCCAGCAGCCAAGTCCAGGGTCCCTACGAGCAGTACTTC.

The chain's CDR3 is CASSRRGAGGSFNEQFF. The CDR3 bases are TGTGCCAGCAGCCGGCGGGGGGCGGGGGGTAGTTTCAATGAGCAGTTCTTC. This chain links TRBV11-2 with TRBJ2-1; 8 positions match TRBD2. With 5 bases clipped from V and 6 bases from J, the junction kept 15 bases outside the gene matches. Germline lookup yields CDR1 SGHAT and CDR2 FQNNGV. The CDR3 is made up of 17 amino acids.

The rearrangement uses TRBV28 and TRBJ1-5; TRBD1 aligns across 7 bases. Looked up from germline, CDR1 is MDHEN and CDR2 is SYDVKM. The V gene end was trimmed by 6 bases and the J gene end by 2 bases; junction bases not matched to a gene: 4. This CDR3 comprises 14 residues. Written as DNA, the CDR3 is TGTGCCAGCAGAACCGGACAGGGCAATCAGCCCCAGCATTTT. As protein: CASRTGQGNQPQHF.

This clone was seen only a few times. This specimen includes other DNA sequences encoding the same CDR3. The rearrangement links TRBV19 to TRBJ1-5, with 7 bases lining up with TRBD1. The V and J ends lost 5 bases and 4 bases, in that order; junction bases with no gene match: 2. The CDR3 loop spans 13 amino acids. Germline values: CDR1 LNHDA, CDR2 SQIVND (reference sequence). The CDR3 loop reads CASSADRNQPQHF. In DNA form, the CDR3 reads TGTGCCAGTAGTGCGGACAGGAATCAGCCCCAGCATTTT.

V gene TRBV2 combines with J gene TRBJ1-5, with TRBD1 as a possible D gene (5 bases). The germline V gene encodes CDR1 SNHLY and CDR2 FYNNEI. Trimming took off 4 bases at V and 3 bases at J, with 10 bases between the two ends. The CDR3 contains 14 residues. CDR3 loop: CASSGRGYNQPQHF. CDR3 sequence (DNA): TGTGCCAGCAGTGGGAGGGGATACAATCAGCCCCAGCATTTT.

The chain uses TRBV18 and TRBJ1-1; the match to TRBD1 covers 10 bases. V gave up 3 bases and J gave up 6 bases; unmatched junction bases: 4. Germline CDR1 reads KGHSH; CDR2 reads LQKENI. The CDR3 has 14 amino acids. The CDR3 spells CASSPSGQGAEAFF. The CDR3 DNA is TGTGCCAGCTCACCGTCCGGACAGGGGGCTGAAGCTTTCTTT.